The source of this TCR beta chain is a study of shared clonotypes between healthy human individuals (dated by TCRdb to the early 2020s). Turning to the overall study: The cohort comprised two women and three men aged 18 to 49 years. For each donor, three plates each were used for CD4 naive and CD4 memory, two plates were used for CD8 naive, and one plate was used for CD8 memory. To estimate repertoire size and how much clonotype sharing occurs between individuals, the study deeply sequenced the blood TCR repertoires of several healthy adults. Different laboratories and diverse techniques were used to prepare libraries and sequence TCR repertoires, to increase sequencing depth and limit assay-specific biases. Each donor's leukapheresis produced roughly between roughly 0.9 and 8.9 billion PBMCs. General study outcomes and caveats: Rarefaction of sorted-subset datasets indicated incomplete sequencing despite the large sequencing depth. Pairwise subsampling indicated that sequencing depth was expected to affect the degree of clonotype sharing among donors. Higher generation probabilities were observed for clonotypes shared by all four sorted-subset donors than for non-shared clonotypes. Because the study included a small number of donors, the genetic and exposure-history diversity represented was limited. Only blood was sampled, and tissue TCR repertoires likely differ from those in blood. About 5% of naive CD4, 3.5% of naive CD8, roughly 2.4% of memory CD4, and 0.4% of memory CD8 clonotypes were shared across four donors. Naive subsets generally had larger estimated clonotype richness than memory subsets.

TCR CDR3 regions were amplified from genomic DNA by multiplex PCR using the deep immunoSEQ assay. Extracted genomic DNA from each cell subset was spread evenly across all wells of several immunoSEQ 96-well plates, with each plate serving as a replicate. Each replicate PCR for sorted subsets received 150 to 250 ng genomic DNA, equal to about 30,000 T cell genomes. Purified libraries were measured with a Qubit 3.0 fluorometer, size-checked on a Bioanalyzer 2100, and measured again with the KAPA Library Quantification kit. Each immunoSEQ 96-well plate was sequenced on its own single-read 150-cycle Illumina NextSeq 550 flow cell. On the study's bioinformatics: Because the immunoSEQ output included only junctional sequences and no quality scores, the filtering could not be the same as the filtering used for full-length reads. To assign V/J genes and CDR3, sequences were annotated against IMGT germline references using PyIR, a Python wrapper for IgBLAST v1.9. Reads were removed for weak V/J assignments (E-value above 1e-6), missing CDR3, stop codons, out-of-frame junctions, or ambiguous translated residues. A V3J clonotype was defined by an identical inferred V gene, J gene, and CDR3 amino acid sequence. Percentage overlap between repertoires was computed as shared unique clonotypes divided by the size of the smaller repertoire. Three approaches were used to assess repertoire richness: RTK rarefaction, the Chao1 estimator, and Recon v2.1 estimates of unobserved clonotypes. Generation probabilities were computed with OLGA for all TCRbeta clonotypes obtained by the gDNA method from several donors. TCRdb took this table from immuneACCESS and kept in-frame rearrangements with V and J called. Such tables lack part of the clones; where checked against another copy, unresolved V genes explain under half of the gap, and the rest is unexplained. V and J calls and clone size come straight from that table; D and trimming were deduced from the DNA. Within this sample are fewer than 3 million clones, with less than 95% of them counted one time only. The ten largest clones add up to 0.37% of the sample.

Details on this clone: It has no known antigen specificity. One base away there is no much larger clone; base qualities are not given.

The donors were healthy, HIV-negative adults with no recently reported acute infections or vaccinations. Every donor was a Caucasian adult living in Nashville, Tennessee, USA. CD4+ T cells were enriched by magnetic negative selection; naive cells were then positively selected on CD45RA, and the negative fraction formed the memory subset. Blood was collected by leukapheresis, and PBMCs were isolated by Ficoll-Histopaque density gradient centrifugation and then cryopreserved in liquid nitrogen vapor phase. Analytical flow cytometry was used to check the purity and quantity of every magnetically sorted T cell population. From each sorted fraction, genomic DNA was isolated and quantified by UV absorbance on a Nanodrop 2000c. V sheds 0 bases and J sheds 6 bases, leaving 10 bases between their ends. The CDR3 starts with the cysteine, ends with the phenylalanine, and has 14 residues. Only the CDR3 DNA stays, 42 bases, in frame from base 1. The germline V gene supplies CDR1 SGDLS and CDR2 YYNGEE.

The receptor comes from a man aged 18 to 30 in good health. Some clones in this sample may be carry-over from other donors' samples. This chain is built from TRBV9 and TRBJ2-4; confidence is insufficient to name the D gene. Sequenced sample: naive CD4+ T cells from PBMCs. Taken with the paper, the label for cell subset or site translates to: CD45RA+ positively selected. The CDR3 region reads CASSVDVGINIQYF. In nucleotide form, the sequence is TGTGCCAGCAGCGTAGACGTGGGAATAAACATTCAGTACTTC.